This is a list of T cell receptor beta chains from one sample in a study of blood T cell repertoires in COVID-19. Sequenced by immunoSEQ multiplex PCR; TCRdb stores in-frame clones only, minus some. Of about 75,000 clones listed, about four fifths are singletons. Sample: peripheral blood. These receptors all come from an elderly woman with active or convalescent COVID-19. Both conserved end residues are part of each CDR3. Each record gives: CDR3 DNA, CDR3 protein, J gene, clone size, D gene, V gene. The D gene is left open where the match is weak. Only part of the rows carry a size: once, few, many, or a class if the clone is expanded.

TGTGCCAGCCAAGACAGGGGCACAAATCAGCCCCAGCATTTT	CASQDRGTNQPQHF	TRBJ1-5	once	TRBD1	TRBV6-5
TGTGCCAGCATTTCGGACAGGGAGGTTAAGACCCAGTACTTC	CASISDREVKTQYF	TRBJ2-5	NA	TRBD1	TRBV6-5
TGTGCCAGCAGCCCCCCGGGACTAGATTTTGCGAACACCGGGGAGCTGTTTTTT	CASSPPGLDFANTGELFF	TRBJ2-2	once	TRBD2	TRBV7-8
TGTGCCAGCAGCTTGCACAGGGGGAGGTGGGAGACCCAGTACTTC	CASSLHRGRWETQYF	TRBJ2-5	NA	TRBD1	TRBV7-2
TGTGCCAGCAGCTTGCTCTGGGGGCCCGGGGAGCTGTTTTTT	CASSLLWGPGELFF	TRBJ2-2	NA	NA	TRBV5-8
TGTGCCTGGGACCGGGACTCCGGGGATACGCAGTATTTT	CAWDRDSGDTQYF	TRBJ2-3	NA	NA	TRBV30
TGTGCCAGCAGTTACTCGAGCCTAGCGGGATGGTATGAGCAGTTCTTC	CASSYSSLAGWYEQFF	TRBJ2-1	NA	TRBD2	TRBV6-5
TGTGCCAGCATGCCCCCGACTAGCGGGAGGGGTGCGGACACCGGGGAGCTGTTTTTT	CASMPPTSGRGADTGELFF	TRBJ2-2	NA	TRBD2	TRBV7-6
TGTGCCATCCGGGACAGGGGGTTATACGAGCAGTACTTC	CAIRDRGLYEQYF	TRBJ2-7	NA	TRBD1	TRBV6-5
TGTGCCAGCAGCACGGGACTAGCGGGGGGAGAAGAGACCCAGTACTTC	CASSTGLAGGEETQYF	TRBJ2-5	NA	TRBD2	TRBV5-4
TGTGCCAGCTCACCACCGGGCGGGATAAACACCGGGGAGCTGTTTTTT	CASSPPGGINTGELFF	TRBJ2-2	few	NA	TRBV18
TGTGCCAGCAGAACAAGTGGGGCCAACGTCCTGACTTTC	CASRTSGANVLTF	TRBJ2-6	NA	NA	TRBV6-5
TGTGCCTGGAGTCAGGGGGTGGGAGAGACCCAGTACTTC	CAWSQGVGETQYF	TRBJ2-5	few	TRBD1	TRBV30
TGTGCCAGCAGCCGGACCGACGGGAGTTACGAGCAGTACTTC	CASSRTDGSYEQYF	TRBJ2-7	NA	NA	TRBV11-2
TGCGCCAGCAGCTCGGGACTAGCGGGAGGGCCTAATATATACAATGAGCAGTTCTTC	CASSSGLAGGPNIYNEQFF	TRBJ2-1	NA	TRBD2	TRBV5-1
TGTGCCAGCAGCGTAGGAGGACTTGCTAAAGATACGCAGTATTTT	CASSVGGLAKDTQYF	TRBJ2-3	NA	NA	TRBV9
TGTGCCAGGAACCCCCGGCAGGCGGGGGCGCTAAGCTCTGGGGCCAACGTCCTGACTTTC	CARNPRQAGALSSGANVLTF	TRBJ2-6	NA	NA	TRBV21-1
TGTGCCAGCAGGGACAGTATAAATGAAAAACTGTTTTTT	CASRDSINEKLFF	TRBJ1-4	NA	NA	TRBV6-5
TGTGCCACCAGCAGAGGCAGGGCCCCAAACACCGGGGAGCTGTTTTTT	CATSRGRAPNTGELFF	TRBJ2-2	NA	NA	TRBV15
TGTGCCAGCAGTGGGGGACAGATGAGATACAATGAGCAGTTCTTC	CASSGGQMRYNEQFF	TRBJ2-1	NA	TRBD1	TRBV2
TGTGCCAGTAGTCCCAGCGGGGGCGGGTCCTACGAGCAGTACTTC	CASSPSGGGSYEQYF	TRBJ2-7	NA	TRBD2	TRBV19
TGTGCCAGCAGTTTTTGGGCTAGCGGGAGGGATTCGGACACCGGGGAGCTGTTTTTT	CASSFWASGRDSDTGELFF	TRBJ2-2	NA	TRBD2	TRBV27
TGCGCCAGCAGCCAAGATGGCAGGGGGCGGACAGATACGCAGTATTTT	CASSQDGRGRTDTQYF	TRBJ2-3	NA	TRBD1	TRBV4-1
TGTGCCACCAGTGATTTGCAAGTGGGGACTAGCGGGATCCAAGAGACCCAGTACTTC	CATSDLQVGTSGIQETQYF	TRBJ2-5	NA	TRBD2	TRBV24-1
TGTGCCAGCAGCTTAATAATAGGACAGGGTGATGAAAAACTGTTTTTT	CASSLIIGQGDEKLFF	TRBJ1-4	once	TRBD1	TRBV11-2
TGCAGCGTTGATCGGGGGGGCTCGTCCGAGCAGTACTTC	CSVDRGGSSEQYF	TRBJ2-7	NA	TRBD2	TRBV29-1
TGCAGTGCTAGTACTAGGCTCGAGCAGTACTTC	CSASTRLEQYF	TRBJ2-7	few	NA	TRBV20-1
TGTGCCAGCAGCTTGGCCCGGACTAGCTCCCCCTACAATGAGCAGTTCTTC	CASSLARTSSPYNEQFF	TRBJ2-1	few	TRBD2	TRBV7-2
TGTGCCAGCAGTTTGACAGTCTATGGCTACACCTTC	CASSLTVYGYTF	TRBJ1-2	few	NA	TRBV12-3/TRBV12-4
TGTGCCAGCAGTGGCGGGGGCATAGCAGATACGCAGTATTTT	CASSGGGIADTQYF	TRBJ2-3	few	NA	TRBV2
TGTGCCAGCACCACTCCCCGTGGACAGGGGATAGATACGCAGTATTTT	CASTTPRGQGIDTQYF	TRBJ2-3	NA	TRBD1	TRBV28
TGTGCCAGCAGCTTTACCGGGACTTACTACGAGCAGTACTTC	CASSFTGTYYEQYF	TRBJ2-7	NA	NA	TRBV7-9
TGTGCCAGCTCACCGACAACAATGGCCACTGAAGCTTTCTTT	CASSPTTMATEAFF	TRBJ1-1	few	NA	TRBV18